This T cell receptor beta chain derives from a study of T-cell reconstitution after alpha-beta-depleted transplantation in children (TCRdb year 2016). About the study as a whole: T-cell immune reconstitution after TCRalphabeta/CD19-depleted allogeneic hematopoietic cell transplantation in children was quantitatively tracked in the study by means of TCR repertoire profiling. The paper as a whole reports these results and caveats: Apparently early alphabetaT-cell count recovery about two months after transplant reportedly relied on only several hundred rapidly expanded clones derived from non-depleted graft cells. Hyperexpanded clone frequencies declined over subsequent months; after one year, T-cell counts and TCRbeta diversity were mostly attributed to newly produced T cells. In some patients, the high TCRbeta diversity seen at day 60 was put down to recipient T cells and intrathymic progenitors that had survived conditioning.

The table lists this clonotype with many counts. This receptor's antigen is unknown. No much larger clone exists at a distance of one base, and base qualities are not known. Preparation of the library involved PCR. Data came from an Illumina HiSeq 2500. Molecular barcoding was employed in the preparation of TCR libraries, with unique molecular identifiers being used to normalize TCRbeta repertoire quantification. The public reads were run again by TCRdb, first through fastp at Q25 and then through MiXCR, and only productive beta chains were kept. Every distinct CDR3 protein forms one entry, paired with its most common genes and DNA. The sample records over 450,000 distinct CDR3 sequences, more than 9% of which are singletons. 2% to 2.5% of the sample is held by the ten biggest clonotypes. Clipping removes 4 bases from V and 5 bases from J, with 7 as the unmatched junction base count. The germline V gene specifies MDHEN as CDR1 and SYDVKM as CDR2. The CDR3 spans 16 residues, from the cysteine through the phenylalanine. Of all the DNA, just the CDR3 is kept, 48 bases in frame from base 1.

This specimen's treatment or condition label, per the study, means: allogeneic hematopoietic cell transplantation with graft depleted of TCRalphabeta T cells and CD19 B cells. The children who served as transplant recipients had been given grafts of TCRalphabeta/CD19-depleted allogeneic hematopoietic cells. The specimen was PBMCs, collected before TCRalphabeta/CD19-depleted stem cell transplant. The TCR was taken from a child under 10 years old with inherited bone marrow failure, due to receive a stem cell transplant. The sequence is built from TRBV28 and TRBJ2-5; TRBD2 agrees with 13 junctional bases. The bases read TGTGCCAGCAGTTGGGCCGGACTAGCGGGAGATGAGACCCAGTACTTC. Its protein reads: CASSWAGLAGDETQYF. The full variable domain, with segments outside the CDR3 supplied by the reference TRBV28 and TRBJ2-5 proteins, appears as DVKVTQSSRYLVKRTGEKVFLECVQDMDHENMFWYRQDPGLGLRLIYFSYDVKMKEKGDIPEGYSVSREKKERFSLILESASTNQTSMYLCASSWAGLAGDETQYFGPGTRLLVL.